This T cell receptor (beta chain) was documented in a study of T cells expressing NK-cell markers. In germline, CDR1 is SNHLY, CDR2 FYNNEI. The CDR3 covers 13 residues. Using the 5' RACE reads, TCRdb records one entry per CDR3 protein without DNA. The sample includes about 380,000 distinct CDR3 sequences. J is TRBJ1-2 and V is TRBV2; absent DNA, TCRdb's TRBD1 call cannot be checked. Sequencing was performed on blood T cells: a sorted CD56 or NKG2C T cell subset, CD4+ or CD8+ T cells, or bulk PBMC T cells (not recorded which). The sequence derives from a man aged 18 to 69 in good health. The CDR3 sequence: CASSARRDYGYTF. Full variable domain (outside the CDR3, taken from reference TRBV2 and TRBJ1-2): EPEVTQTPSHQVTQMGQEVILRCVPISNHLYFYWYRQILGQKVEFLVSFYNNEISEKSEIFDDQFSVERPDGSNFTLKIRSTKLEDSAMYFCASSARRDYGYTFGSGTRLTVV.